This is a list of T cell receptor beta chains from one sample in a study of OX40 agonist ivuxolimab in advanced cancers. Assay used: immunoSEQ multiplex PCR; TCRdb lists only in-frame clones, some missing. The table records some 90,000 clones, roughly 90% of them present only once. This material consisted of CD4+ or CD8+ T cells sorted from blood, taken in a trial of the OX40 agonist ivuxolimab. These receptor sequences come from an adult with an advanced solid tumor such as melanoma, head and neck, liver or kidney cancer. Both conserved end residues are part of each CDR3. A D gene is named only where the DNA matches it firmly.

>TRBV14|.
CASSQTSSGNLRETQYF
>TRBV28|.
CASSREETQYF
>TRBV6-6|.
CASSYLANTDTQYF
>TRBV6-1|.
CASSEAGAEAPYEQYF
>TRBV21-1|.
CASRFSGGRYGYTF
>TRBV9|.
CASSEGIGRSSYEQYF
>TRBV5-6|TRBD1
CASSEWTGEGEKLFF
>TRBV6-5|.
CASSYRPGNTEAFF
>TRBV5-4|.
CASSLTRWETQYF
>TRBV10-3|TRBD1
CAISDIERQGSYEQYF
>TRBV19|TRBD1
CASSPGTGGNQPQHF
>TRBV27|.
CASSLGVGNEQFF
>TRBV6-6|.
CASVARTIYF
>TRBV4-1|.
CASSHPAGFYEQYF
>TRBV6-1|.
CASSEAGTEQYF
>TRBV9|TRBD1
CASSVRTGASYNEQFF
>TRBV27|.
CASSLSRRGIHEQYF
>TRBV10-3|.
CAIGGSGTPDGYTF
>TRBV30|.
CAWSVLRVNTDTQYF